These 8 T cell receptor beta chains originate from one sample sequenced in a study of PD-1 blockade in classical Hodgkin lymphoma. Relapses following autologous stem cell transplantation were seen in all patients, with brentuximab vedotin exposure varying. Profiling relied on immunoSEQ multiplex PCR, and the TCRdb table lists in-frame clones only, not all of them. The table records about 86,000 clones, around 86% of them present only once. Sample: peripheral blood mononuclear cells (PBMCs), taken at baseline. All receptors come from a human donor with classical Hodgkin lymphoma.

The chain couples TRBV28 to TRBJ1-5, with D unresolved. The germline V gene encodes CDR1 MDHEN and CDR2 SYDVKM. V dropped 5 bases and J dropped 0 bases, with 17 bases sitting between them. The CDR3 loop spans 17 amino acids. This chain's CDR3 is CASSEEPGYYSNQPQHF. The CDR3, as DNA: TGTGCCAGCAGTGAGGAGCCGGGATACTATAGCAATCAGCCCCAGCATTTT.

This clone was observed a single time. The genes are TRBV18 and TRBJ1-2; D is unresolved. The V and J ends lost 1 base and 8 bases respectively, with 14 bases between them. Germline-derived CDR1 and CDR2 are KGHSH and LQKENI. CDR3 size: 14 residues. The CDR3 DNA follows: TGTGCCAGCTCACCACTTCCCGGGGAAGGAGGCTACACCTTC. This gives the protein CASSPLPGEGGYTF.

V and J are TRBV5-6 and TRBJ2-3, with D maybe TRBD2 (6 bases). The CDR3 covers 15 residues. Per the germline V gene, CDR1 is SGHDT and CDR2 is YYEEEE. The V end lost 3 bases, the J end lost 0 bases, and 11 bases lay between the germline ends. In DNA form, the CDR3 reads TGTGCCAGCAGCTACCTGGAGGGGAGCACAGATACGCAGTATTTT. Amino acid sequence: CASSYLEGSTDTQYF.

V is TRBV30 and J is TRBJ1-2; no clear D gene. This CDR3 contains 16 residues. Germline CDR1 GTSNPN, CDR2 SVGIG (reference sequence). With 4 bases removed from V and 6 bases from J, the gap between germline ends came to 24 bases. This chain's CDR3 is CAWTAPYRDRWHGYTF. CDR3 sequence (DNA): TGTGCCTGGACAGCCCCTTATCGGGATCGATGGCATGGCTACACCTTC.

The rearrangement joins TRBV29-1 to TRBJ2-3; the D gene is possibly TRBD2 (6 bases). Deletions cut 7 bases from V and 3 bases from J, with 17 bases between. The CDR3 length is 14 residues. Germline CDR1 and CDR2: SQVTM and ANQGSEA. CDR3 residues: CSAGGAARTDTQYF. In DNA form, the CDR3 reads TGCAGCGCCGGAGGGGCGGCCAGGACAGATACGCAGTATTTT.

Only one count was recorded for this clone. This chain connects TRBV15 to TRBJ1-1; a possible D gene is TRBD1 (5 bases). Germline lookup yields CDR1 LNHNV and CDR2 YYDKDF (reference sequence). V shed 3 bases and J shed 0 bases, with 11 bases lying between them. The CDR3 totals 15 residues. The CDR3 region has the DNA TGTGCCACCAGCAGGGGGACCTGGCTGAACACTGAAGCTTTCTTT. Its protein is CATSRGTWLNTEAFF.

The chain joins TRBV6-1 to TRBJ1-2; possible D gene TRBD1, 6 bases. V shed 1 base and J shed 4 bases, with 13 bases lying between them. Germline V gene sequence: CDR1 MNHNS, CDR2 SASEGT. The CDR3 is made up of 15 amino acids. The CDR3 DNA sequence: TGTGCCAGCAGTGAAGTCCTGGGGGCGAGCTATGGCTACACCTTC. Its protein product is CASSEVLGASYGYTF.

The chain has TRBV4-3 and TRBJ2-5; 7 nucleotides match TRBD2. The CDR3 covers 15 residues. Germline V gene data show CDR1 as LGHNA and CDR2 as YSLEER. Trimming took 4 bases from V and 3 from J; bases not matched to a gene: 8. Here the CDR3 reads CASSPLAGGEETQYF. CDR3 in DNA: TGCGCCAGCAGCCCCTTAGCGGGCGGGGAAGAGACCCAGTACTTC.